This TCR beta chain emerged from a study of shared clonotypes between healthy human individuals. The CDR3 loop spans 17 amino acids. Germline values: CDR1 MNHNS, CDR2 SASEGT. V was cut by 2 bases and J by 0 bases, with 14 bases left in between. Data came from immunoSEQ multiplex PCR; TCRdb stores just in-frame clones and leaves some out. The sample shows some 300,000 clones, about 70% of them seen only once. The sequence came from a man between 25 and 39 years old in good health. V gene TRBV6-1 combines with J gene TRBJ1-5; D remains ambiguous. The sequenced sample was memory CD4+ T cells sorted from blood. Stated subset: CD45RA-negative fraction. The CDR3 sequence is CASSERGDRYSNQPQHF. Written as DNA, the CDR3 is TGTGCCAGCAGTGAACGGGGTGACCGCTATAGCAATCAGCCCCAGCATTTT.